The present T cell receptor (beta chain) was sequenced within a study of shared clonotypes between healthy human individuals. Across the study: Per donor, CD8 memory used one plate, CD8 naive used two, CD4 memory used three and CD4 naive used three. Study conclusions and caveats: Larger estimated richness was generally seen in naive subsets than in memory subsets. The study's rarefaction showed incomplete sorted-subset sequencing despite large depth.

Naive CD8 cells lacked CD45RO, underwent positive selection for CCR7 and left out terminally differentiated effector memory CD45RA+ cells. Per the original methods: As immunoSEQ supplied junction-only sequences (without quality scores), filtering differed. Sequencing was performed with immunoSEQ multiplex PCR; in TCRdb, only in-frame clones are kept and a portion is missing. V, J and clone size were drawn from that table, and D and trimming were deduced from the DNA. The data show about 2.1 million clones, roughly 95% seen once. Trimming at V came to 3 bases and at J to 6 bases, leaving 8 bases not matched to a gene. CDR3 size: 14 residues. Germline V gene sequence: CDR1 SGHRS, CDR2 YFSETQ. About this clone itself: What it recognizes is unknown.

This clonotype originated in a man aged 18 to 29 in good health. Some clones in this sample may be carry-over from other donors' samples. Sequencing used naive CD8+ T cells from PBMCs. The chain combines TRBV5-1 with TRBJ1-1, with 7 bases matching TRBD1. The CDR3 reads CASSSIRQGSEAFF. Here the CDR3 DNA reads TGCGCCAGCAGCTCGATTAGACAGGGCTCTGAAGCTTTCTTT.